The sequence of this TCR beta chain was determined in a study of cytomegalovirus exposure and HLA in healthy donors. General study findings and limits: Investigators reported 150 to 200 TCR beta chains as tied to cytomegalovirus. Researchers reported that a few CMV-associated chains were confirmed in vitro as CMV antigen-specific. Rarity held for most TCR sequences, but there were some public TCRs that occurred in many donors.

While the first cohort had around 700 subjects, the donors belonged to the separate validation cohort of roughly 120 subjects. V lost 4 bases and J lost 0; bases outside the gene matches: 11. The CDR3 runs to 17 residues. Germline CDR1 and CDR2: SGHDT and YYEEEE. Notes on this clone: Its antigen is unknown.

Here immunoSEQ multiplex PCR was the method, and the copy in TCRdb shows in-frame clones only, minus some. Among roughly 230,000 clones, around 91% were seen once, and the ten largest hold 3% to 3.5%. What was sequenced was PBMCs. This chain joins TRBV5-6 and TRBJ2-7; the match to TRBD1 covers 9 bases. The receptor was derived from a woman aged 25-40 years in good health and CMV-seronegative. CDR3 in DNA: TGTGCCAGCAGCCGGGACAGGGCTTCCCTCACCTCCTACGAGCAGTACTTC. Protein product: CASSRDRASLTSYEQYF.